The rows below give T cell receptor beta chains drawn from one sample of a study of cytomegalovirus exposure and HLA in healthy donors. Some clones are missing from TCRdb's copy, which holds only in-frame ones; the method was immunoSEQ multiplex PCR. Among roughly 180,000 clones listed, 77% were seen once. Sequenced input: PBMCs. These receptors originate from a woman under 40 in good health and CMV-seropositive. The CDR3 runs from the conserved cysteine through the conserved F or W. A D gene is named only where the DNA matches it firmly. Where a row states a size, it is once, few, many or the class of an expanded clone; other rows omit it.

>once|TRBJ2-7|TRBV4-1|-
TGCGCCAGCAGCCAAGGGTCTAGAGAGGTCTACGAGCAGTACTTC
CASSQGSREVYEQYF
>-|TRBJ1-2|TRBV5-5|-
TGTGCCAGCAGCTCCGACTTTTATGGCTACACCTTC
CASSSDFYGYTF
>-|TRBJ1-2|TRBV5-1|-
TGCGCCAGCAGCCCCGAATCCGGGGACTATGGCTACACCTTC
CASSPESGDYGYTF
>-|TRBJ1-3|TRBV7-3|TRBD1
TGTGCCAGCAGCCCGAAGACAGGGCATTCCTCAGACTCTGGAAACACCATATATTTT
CASSPKTGHSSDSGNTIYF
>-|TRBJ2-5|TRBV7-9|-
TGTGCCAGCAGCTCGCCTGGGGGGGCTCAAGAGACCCAGTACTTC
CASSSPGGAQETQYF
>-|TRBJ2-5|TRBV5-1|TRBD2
TGCGCCAGCAGCTTTACTAGCGGTCAAGAGACCCAGTACTTC
CASSFTSGQETQYF
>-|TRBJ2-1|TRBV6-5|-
TGTGCCAGCTCTCTAGCCTCCTACAATGAGCAGTTCTTC
CASSLASYNEQFF
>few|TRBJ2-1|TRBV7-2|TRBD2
TGTGCCAGCAGCATTACTAGCGGGAGACCCTACAATGAGCAGTTCTTC
CASSITSGRPYNEQFF
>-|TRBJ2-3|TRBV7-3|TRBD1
TGTGCCAGCAGTCCCGGGACAGAGGTAGATACGCAGTATTTT
CASSPGTEVDTQYF
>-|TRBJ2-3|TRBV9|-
TGTGCCAGCAGCGCAGGACAGAGCACAGATACGCAGTATTTT
CASSAGQSTDTQYF
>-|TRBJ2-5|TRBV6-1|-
TGTGCCAGCGAAACTTGGGGGGGCCCTACGGAGACCCAGTACTTC
CASETWGGPTETQYF
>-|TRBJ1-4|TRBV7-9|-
TGTGCCAGCAGCTTAGGGGACTGGGCGGAATTTGCAACTAATGAAAAACTGTTTTTT
CASSLGDWAEFATNEKLFF
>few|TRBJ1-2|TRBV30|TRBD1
TGTGCCTGGAGTCCTGACAGGGGTCAGTATGGCTACACCTTC
CAWSPDRGQYGYTF
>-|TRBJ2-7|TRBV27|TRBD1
TGTGCCAGCAGACCAGGGACAGGGGGCTTGAGGGAGCAGTACTTC
CASRPGTGGLREQYF
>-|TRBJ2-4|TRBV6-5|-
TGTGCCAGCAGCCGGGGAGTCACGGAACTAAACATTCAGTACTTC
CASSRGVTELNIQYF
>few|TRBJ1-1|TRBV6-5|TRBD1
TGTGCCAGCAGAGACCTGGGACAGGGGACTAAAGCTTTCTTT
CASRDLGQGTKAFF
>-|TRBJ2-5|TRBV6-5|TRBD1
TGTGCCAGCAGTTACGCAACAGGGGGCTGGGAGACCCAGTACTTC
CASSYATGGWETQYF
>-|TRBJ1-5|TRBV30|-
TGTGCCTGGAGTGTACCTAGGGGAGGGGAGCCCCAGCATTTT
CAWSVPRGGEPQHF
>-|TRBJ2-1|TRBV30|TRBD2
TGTGCCTCAAAAAAAGGACTAGCGGGAGTGGTTGAGCAGTTCTTC
CASKKGLAGVVEQFF
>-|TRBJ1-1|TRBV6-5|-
TGTGCCAGCAGTTACCGGCGGGAGGAGAACACTGAAGCTTTCTTT
CASSYRREENTEAFF
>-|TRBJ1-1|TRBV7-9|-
TGTGCCAGCAGCCTCTTAACAGGAAGGTTCACTGAAGCTTTCTTT
CASSLLTGRFTEAFF
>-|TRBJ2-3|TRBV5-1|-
TGCGCCAGCAGCTTGGGTAGGGGTACGCAGTATTTT
CASSLGRGTQYF
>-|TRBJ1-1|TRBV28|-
TGTGCCAGCAGCCCTGAGGGGGGGCCCACTGAAGCTTTCTTT
CASSPEGGPTEAFF
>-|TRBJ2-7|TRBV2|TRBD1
TGTGCCAGCCTACCCGGGACAGCGAACTCCTACGAGCAGTACTTC
CASLPGTANSYEQYF
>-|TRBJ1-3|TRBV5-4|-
TGTGCCAGCAGCCCAAGTGGTGGGACCGCGGGGGGAAACACCATATATTTT
CASSPSGGTAGGNTIYF
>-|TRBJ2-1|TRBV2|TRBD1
TGTGCCAGCAGGGGGACAGGCAATGAGCAGTTCTTC
CASRGTGNEQFF
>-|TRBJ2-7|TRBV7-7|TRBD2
TGTGCCAGCAGCCCGGGGACTAGCGGGACGGGTGAGCAGTACTTC
CASSPGTSGTGEQYF
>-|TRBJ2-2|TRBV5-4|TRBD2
TGTGCCAGCAGGGCCGGGACTAGCGGGTTCGGGGAGCTGTTTTTT
CASRAGTSGFGELFF
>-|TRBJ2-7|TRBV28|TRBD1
TGTGCCAGCAGTCATCAGACAGGGACGTACGAGCAGTACTTC
CASSHQTGTYEQYF
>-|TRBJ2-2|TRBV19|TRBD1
TGTGCCAGTAGTCAGTCTAGACAGGGGAACACCGGGGAGCTGTTTTTT
CASSQSRQGNTGELFF
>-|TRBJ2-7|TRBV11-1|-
TGTGCCAGCAGCCTTCTCAGAACCTTGGAGCAGTACTTC
CASSLLRTLEQYF
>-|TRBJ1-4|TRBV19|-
TGTGCCAGTAGTAAGGGAGGTGGGGAAAAACTGTTTTTT
CASSKGGGEKLFF
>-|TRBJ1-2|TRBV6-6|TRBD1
TGTGCCAGCAGTTCGCCGAGACAGGGGTATGGCTACACCTTC
CASSSPRQGYGYTF
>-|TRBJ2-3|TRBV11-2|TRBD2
TGTGCCAGCAGCATCTCTACTAGCGGGAGGTCGAGGGCCACAGATACGCAGTATTTT
CASSISTSGRSRATDTQYF
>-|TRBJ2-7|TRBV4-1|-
TGCGCCAGCCCGGGACTCGGCTTTCGCGAGCAGTACTTC
CASPGLGFREQYF
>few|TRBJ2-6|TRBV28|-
TGTGCCAGCAGTTTAGCAGGGTCCTCTGGGGCCAACGTCCTGACTTTC
CASSLAGSSGANVLTF
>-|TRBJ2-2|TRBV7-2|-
TGTGCCAGCAGCTTAGTTCGGGGGGCCAACACCGGGGAGCTGTTTTTT
CASSLVRGANTGELFF
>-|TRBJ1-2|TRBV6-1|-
TGTGCCAGCAGTGTCGACAGGACCTATGGCTACACCTTC
CASSVDRTYGYTF
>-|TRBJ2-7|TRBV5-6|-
TGTGCCAGCACTACGAACGGGATTATGGCCTACGAGCAGTACTTC
CASTTNGIMAYEQYF
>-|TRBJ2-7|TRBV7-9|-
TGTGCCAGCAGCCCAAACGGGGGCTACGAGCAGTACTTC
CASSPNGGYEQYF
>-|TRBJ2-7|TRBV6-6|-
TGTGCCAGCAGTCACTCCTACGAGCAGTACTTC
CASSHSYEQYF
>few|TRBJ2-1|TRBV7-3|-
TGTGCCAGCAGCTTAACTGGGCTAAACAATGAGCAGTTCTTC
CASSLTGLNNEQFF
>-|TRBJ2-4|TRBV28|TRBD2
TGTGCCAGCAGCCTTGGGGGAGGGGAAAAAAACATTCAGTACTTC
CASSLGGGEKNIQYF
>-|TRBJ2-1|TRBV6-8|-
TGTGCCAGCAGTTACGACAGTACTGAATCCTCTTCCTACAATGAGCAGTTCTTC
CASSYDSTESSSYNEQFF
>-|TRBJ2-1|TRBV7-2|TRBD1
TGTGCCAGCAGACAACCGGGACAGGGCTACAATGAGCAGTTCTTC
CASRQPGQGYNEQFF
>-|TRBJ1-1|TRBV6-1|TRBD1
TGTGCCAGCCCGGACAGGGGTATGAACACTGAAGCTTTCTTT
CASPDRGMNTEAFF
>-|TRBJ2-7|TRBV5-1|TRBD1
TGCGCCAGCAGCGGTGGGACAGGGGAGCATTACGAGCAGTACTTC
CASSGGTGEHYEQYF
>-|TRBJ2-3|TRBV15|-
TGTGCCACCAGCAGAGATCAGACAGATACGCAGTATTTT
CATSRDQTDTQYF
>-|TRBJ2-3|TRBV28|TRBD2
TGTGCCAGCAGTTTGCTAGCGGGAGTAGCAGATACGCAGTATTTT
CASSLLAGVADTQYF
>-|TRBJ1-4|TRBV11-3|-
TGTGCCAGCAGCTTAGGGACAGCCCGTAATGAAAAACTGTTTTTT
CASSLGTARNEKLFF
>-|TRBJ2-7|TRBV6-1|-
TGTGCCAGCAGGATCCCCCGGGGGGCGTTCTACGAGCAGTACTTC
CASRIPRGAFYEQYF
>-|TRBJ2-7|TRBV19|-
TGTGCCAGTACAGACAGATTAAGCTCCTACGAGCAGTACTTC
CASTDRLSSYEQYF